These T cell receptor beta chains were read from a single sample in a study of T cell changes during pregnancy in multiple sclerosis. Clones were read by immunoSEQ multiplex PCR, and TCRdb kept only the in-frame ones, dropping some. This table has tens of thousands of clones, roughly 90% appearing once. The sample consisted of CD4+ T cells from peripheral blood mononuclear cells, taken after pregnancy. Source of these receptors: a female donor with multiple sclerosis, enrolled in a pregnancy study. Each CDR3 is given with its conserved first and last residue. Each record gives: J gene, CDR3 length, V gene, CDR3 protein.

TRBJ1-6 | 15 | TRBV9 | CASSVADRPNSPLHF
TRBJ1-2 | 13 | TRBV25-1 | CASRDTGNYGYTF
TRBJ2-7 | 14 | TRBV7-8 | CASSSQRGTGEQYF
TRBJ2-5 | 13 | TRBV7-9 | CASSFAGAETQYF
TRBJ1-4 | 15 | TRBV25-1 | CASSDPTGMGEKLFF
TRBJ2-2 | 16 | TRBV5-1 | CASSKVGTGITGELFF
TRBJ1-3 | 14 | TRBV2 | CASREQGPGNTIYF
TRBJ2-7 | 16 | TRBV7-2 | CASSRRAGGSSYEQYF
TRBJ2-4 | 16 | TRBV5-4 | CASSPEVGLAKNIQYF
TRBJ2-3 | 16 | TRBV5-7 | CASSPQTGAFTDTQYF
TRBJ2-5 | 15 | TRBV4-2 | CASSPWTGGEETQYF
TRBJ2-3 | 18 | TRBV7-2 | CASSFSTSGGAGTDTQYF
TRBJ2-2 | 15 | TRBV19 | CASSVQVTNTGELFF
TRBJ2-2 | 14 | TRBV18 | CASSPPKNTGELFF
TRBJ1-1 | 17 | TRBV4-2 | CASSKTATPTLNTEAFF
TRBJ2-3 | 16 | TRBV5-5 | CASSLAGGRSADTQYF
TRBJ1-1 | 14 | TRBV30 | CAWSVKFPDTEAFF
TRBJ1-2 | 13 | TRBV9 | CASSVGREDGYTF
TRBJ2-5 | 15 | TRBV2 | CASPSGTSGGATQYF
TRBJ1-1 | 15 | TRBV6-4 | CASRIDSYMNTEAFF
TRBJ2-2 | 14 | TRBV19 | CASRRGLNTGELFF
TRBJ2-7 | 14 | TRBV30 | CAWSVASGPYEQYF